This TCR beta chain was identified in a study of blood T cell repertoires in COVID-19. Study as a whole: Samples came from the United States, Italy and Spain, spanning acute and convalescent COVID-19. T cells, B-cell-depleted T cells, or PBMCs provided the cDNA or gDNA that served as material.

Original methodology: Counts of nucleated cells, estimated from reference gene primer amplification, were obtained. Data came from immunoSEQ multiplex PCR; TCRdb stores just in-frame clones and leaves some out. The V and J calls and clone size are taken from that table; D and trimming were inferred from the DNA. The table lists approximately 70,000 clones, approximately 90% of them singletons. CDR3 length: 16 amino acids. CDR1 is SGHDT, CDR2 YYEEEE, per germline. The V and J ends lost 3 bases and 7 bases respectively, with 20 bases between them. The specimen sequenced was peripheral blood. This TCR was recovered from a woman aged 80 or over with active COVID-19. The chain carries TRBV5-6 and TRBJ1-5, with D maybe TRBD1 (6 bases). CDR3 protein: CASSSQGTRTWQPQHF. The CDR3 nucleotides are TGTGCCAGCAGCTCACAGGGTACTAGGACTTGGCAGCCCCAGCATTTT.